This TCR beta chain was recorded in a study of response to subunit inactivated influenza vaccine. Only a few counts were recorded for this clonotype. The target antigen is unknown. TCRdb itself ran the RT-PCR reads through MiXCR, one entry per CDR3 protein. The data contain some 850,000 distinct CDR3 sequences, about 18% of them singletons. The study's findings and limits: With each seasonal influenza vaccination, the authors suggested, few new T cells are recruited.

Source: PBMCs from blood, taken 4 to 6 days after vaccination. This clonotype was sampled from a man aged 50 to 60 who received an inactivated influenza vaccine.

The DNA of the CDR3 is TGTGCCATCAGTGAGTCGGAGGGCAGGGGGCGGTCTGGGCAGTTCTTC. Its protein is CAISESEGRGRSGQFF. The chain uses TRBV10-3 and TRBJ2-1; 8 nucleotides match TRBD1. Trimming cost V 0 bases and J 12 bases; bases outside gene matches: 13. This CDR3 has 16 residues. Per germline, CDR1 ENHRY and CDR2 SYGVKD.